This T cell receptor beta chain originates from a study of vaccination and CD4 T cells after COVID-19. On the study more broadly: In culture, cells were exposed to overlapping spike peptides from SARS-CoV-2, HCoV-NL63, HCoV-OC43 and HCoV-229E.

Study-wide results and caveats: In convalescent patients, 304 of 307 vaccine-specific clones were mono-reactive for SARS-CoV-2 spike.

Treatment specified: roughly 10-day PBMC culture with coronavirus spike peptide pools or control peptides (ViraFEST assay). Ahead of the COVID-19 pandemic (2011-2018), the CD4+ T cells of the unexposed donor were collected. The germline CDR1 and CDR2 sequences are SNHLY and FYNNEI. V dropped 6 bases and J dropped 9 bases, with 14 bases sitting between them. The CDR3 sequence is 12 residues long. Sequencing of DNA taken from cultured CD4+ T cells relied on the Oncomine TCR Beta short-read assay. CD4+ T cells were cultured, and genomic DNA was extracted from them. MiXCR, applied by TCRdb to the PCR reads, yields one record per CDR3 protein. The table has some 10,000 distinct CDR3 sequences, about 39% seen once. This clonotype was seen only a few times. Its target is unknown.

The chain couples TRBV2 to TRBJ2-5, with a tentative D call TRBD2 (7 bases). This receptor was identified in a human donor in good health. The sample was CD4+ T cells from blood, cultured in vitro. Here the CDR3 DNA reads TGTGCCAGCAGCACTGGGGAGGGGGCCCAGTACTTC. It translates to CASSTGEGAQYF.